This section outlines one T cell receptor beta chain sequence together with its context. This clonotype was seen only a few times. There is no known antigen for this receptor. No base quality information exists; no much larger clone differs at one position. The protocol used for the library was 5' RACE. Instrument on record: NextSeq 500. The TCR library protocol attached unique molecular identifiers to individual cDNA molecules to correct for sequencing error and PCR bias. Both TCR alpha and beta chains were sequenced, and tight co-correlation was observed between alpha and beta sequence abundances in each sample. Under the source paper's analysis protocol: Decombinator V4 was used to annotate the V gene, J gene and CDR3 of the TCR sequences. Expanded TCRs were defined as changing significantly between any two time points under a Poisson model with p below 0.0001. Abundances of TCRs were expressed as counts per million after normalisation to the total number of TCRs sequenced in each sample. MAIT TCRs were defined by TRAV1-2 paired with TRAJ12, TRAJ20 or TRAJ33, and iNKT TCRs by TRAV10 paired with TRAJ18. VDJdb, accessed 1 November 2021, was searched for CMV, EBV and SARS-CoV-2 annotated TCRs, excluding TCRs annotated for multiple antigens. TCRdb reprocessed the public reads (quality trimming at Q25 with fastp, clone calling with MiXCR) and kept in-frame beta chains. Rows with one shared CDR3 protein collapse into an entry with the most common genes and DNA. These V and J calls derive from TCRdb rather than the authors' analysis. The sample table lists 60,000 to 75,000 distinct CDR3 sequences, around 10% of them with a count of one. Around 5% of the sample is taken by the ten largest.

Inclusive of the bounding cysteine and phenylalanine, the CDR3 is 14 residues long. Just CDR3 DNA is preserved here, 42 bases in frame from base 1. V was cut back by 4 bases and J by 0 bases, leaving a gap of 11 bases between them. Via the germline V gene, CDR1 is SQVTM and CDR2 ANQGSEA. A case-control design nested within a healthcare worker cohort in London, UK, was used, with weekly nasopharyngeal swab PCR tests and blood sampling performed. Healthcare workers were recruited during the week of the UK lockdown, between 23 and 31 March 2020, and followed weekly for up to about 15 weeks. The data were taken from a study of early T cells in non-severe SARS-CoV-2 infection (TCRdb year 2021). Study-level background: TCR sequencing used bulk RNA from unsorted whole blood, so alpha and beta chains could not be paired. What the work shows at the level of the full study, not this receptor alone: VDJdb matching was skewed toward anti-spike CD8 responses, so virus-specific expansions were likely underestimated and private and CD4 specificities were missed.

Sample: whole blood, taken at baseline. The sequence joins TRBV29-1 to TRBJ2-3, with the D segment identity uncertain. The sequence was obtained from an adult who was a healthcare worker with PCR-confirmed SARS-CoV-2 infection or an uninfected control (not recorded which). The CDR3 protein is CSVGFRISTDTQYF. The DNA sequence reads TGCAGCGTTGGGTTCCGGATTAGCACAGATACGCAGTATTTT.